This is a list of T cell receptor beta chains from one sample in a study of shared T cell receptors in the human thymus. Profiled with immunoSEQ multiplex PCR; TCRdb holds only in-frame clones, not every one. The sample includes around 340,000 clones, around 95% of them seen just once. What was sequenced was thymocytes. The source of these receptors is a human donor. CDR3s include the opening cysteine and the closing phenylalanine or tryptophan. A D gene is named only where the DNA matches it firmly. A clone size is listed for some rows: how often the clone was seen (once, few, many), or a class if it is expanded.

d_call	v_call	j_call	clone_size	cdr3_length	cdr3_nt	cdr3_aa
.	TRBV14	TRBJ1-1	.	15	TGTGCCAGCAGCCAAAAGAACACAGGGAGGACTGAAGCTTTCTTT	CASSQKNTGRTEAFF
TRBD1	TRBV27	TRBJ2-3	.	16	TGTGCCAGCAGTCACCGACGGAGGACAGGGGCAGATACGCAGTATTTT	CASSHRRRTGADTQYF
.	TRBV9	TRBJ2-5	.	14	TGTGCCAGCAGCCCTCTGGCCTCCCGGGAGACCCAGTACTTC	CASSPLASRETQYF
.	TRBV13	TRBJ1-1	.	15	TGTGCCAGCAGCTTATTTTATTGGGTCCGACGAGGAGCTTTCTTT	CASSLFYWVRRGAFF
TRBD2	TRBV15	TRBJ2-3	.	17	TGTGCCACCAGCGGTACTCTAGCGGGAGTGGTGACAGATACGCAGTATTTT	CATSGTLAGVVTDTQYF
.	TRBV19	TRBJ2-5	.	15	TGTGCCAGTACCCCTCCCGGGCAGGGGCAAGAGACCCAGTACTTC	CASTPPGQGQETQYF
TRBD2	TRBV11-2	TRBJ2-7	.	18	TGTGCCAGCAGCACTCCGGGACTAGCGGGAGCGATGGAGGGGGAGCAGTACTTC	CASSTPGLAGAMEGEQYF
TRBD2	TRBV28	TRBJ2-1	once	15	TGTGCCAGCAGTGGGAAGGGGACTAGTAGCACTGAGCAGTTCTTC	CASSGKGTSSTEQFF
TRBD2	TRBV7-9	TRBJ2-7	.	16	TGTGCCAGCAGCCACCGGGGACTAGCGGGAGGTTGGGAGCAGTACTTC	CASSHRGLAGGWEQYF
.	TRBV27	TRBJ2-2	.	15	TGTGCCAGCAGTTTAAGGCCGACGAACACCGGGGAGCTGTTTTTT	CASSLRPTNTGELFF
.	TRBV6-5	TRBJ2-2	.	14	TGTGCCAGCCCGACGGACAGGAACACCGGGGAGCTGTTTTTT	CASPTDRNTGELFF
TRBD2	TRBV4-1	TRBJ2-1	.	17	TGCGCCAGCAGCCAAGATAGGGCTAGCGGATTATACAATGAGCAGTTCTTC	CASSQDRASGLYNEQFF
.	TRBV27	TRBJ2-1	.	16	TGTGCCAGCAGTCCCCGCGGGACGCCTTCCTACAATGAGCAGTTCTTC	CASSPRGTPSYNEQFF
.	TRBV6-1	TRBJ2-5	.	13	TGTGCCAGCAGTGAAAACAACCAAGAGACCCAGTACTTC	CASSENNQETQYF
.	TRBV14	TRBJ1-1	.	15	TGTGCCAGCAGCTTAAGAAAACAGGGAGAGACTGAAGCTTTCTTT	CASSLRKQGETEAFF